The entry below gives a single T cell receptor (beta chain) sequence along with its context. What it recognizes is unknown. Treatment specified: roughly 10-day PBMC culture with coronavirus spike peptide pools or control peptides (ViraFEST assay). Negative selection purified CD4+ T cells after less than 11 days of culture. Trimming shortened V by 2 bases and J by 4 bases, and 11 bases separated the two germline ends. CDR1 MNHEY and CDR2 SVGEGT come from the germline V gene. The CDR3 consists of 14 residues. The data stem from a study of vaccination and CD4 T cells after COVID-19. In the study overall: Overlapping spike peptides from SARS-CoV-2, HCoV-NL63, HCoV-OC43 and HCoV-229E served to stimulate the cells.

CD4+ T cells that had been cultured provided DNA sequenced with the Oncomine TCR Beta short-read assay. Researchers extracted genomic DNA from CD4+ T cells that had been cultured. TCRdb re-called the PCR reads with MiXCR, one entry per CDR3 protein. This table holds some 18,000 distinct CDR3 sequences, roughly 50% found once. The chain is built from TRBV6-2 or TRBV6-3 and TRBJ1-2, with a possible D match to TRBD1 (5 bases). Sequences were obtained from CD4+ T cells from blood, cultured in vitro. The receptor's source is a human donor who had recovered from COVID-19. The CDR3 reads CASSYGDVSYGYTF. CDR3 DNA: TGTGCCAGCAGTTACGGGGACGTTAGCTATGGCTACACCTTC.